This TCR beta chain was documented in a study of T cell changes during pregnancy in multiple sclerosis. Sequenced by immunoSEQ multiplex PCR; TCRdb stores in-frame clones only, minus some. The sample carries approximately 74,000 clones, around 92% recorded once. The CDR3 contains 14 residues. CDR1 is MNHEY and CDR2 is SVGAGI in the germline V gene. Trimming took 2 bases from V and 7 from J, leaving 14 bases between them. Only one count was recorded for this clone. This rearrangement joins TRBV6-5 to TRBJ1-2, with D tentatively TRBD1 (6 bases). This receptor was identified in a female donor with multiple sclerosis, enrolled in a pregnancy study. The material sequenced was peripheral blood, taken before pregnancy. CDR3 DNA sequence: TGTGCCAGCAGTTACCTCGCAGGGGCGGGTGGCTACACCTTC. Its translation: CASSYLAGAGGYTF.